Here is one TCR beta chain with its context. The data stem from a study of blood T cell repertoires in COVID-19. Study summary: Sample material is recorded as cDNA or gDNA derived from T cells, B-cell-depleted T cells, or PBMCs.

This CDR3 spans 14 amino acids. Trimming at V came to 2 bases and at J to 4 bases, leaving 7 bases not matched to a gene. Germline V gene lookup returns CDR1 GTSNPN and CDR2 SVGIG (reference sequence). Repertoires were generated with immunoSEQ multiplex PCR, while TCRdb's copy carries only in-frame clones and drops some. Here the sample spans 65,000 to 90,000 clones, around nine tenths being singletons. V gene TRBV30 combines with J gene TRBJ2-7, with 8 bases that match TRBD1. The source material was peripheral blood. This receptor was obtained from a human donor in a cohort sampled during active COVID-19. The DNA of the CDR3 is TGTGCCTGGAGTCCCCAGACAGGGGAGTACGAGCAGTACTTC. Amino acid sequence: CAWSPQTGEYEQYF.